These 23 T cell receptor beta chains were sequenced from one sample in a study of blood T cell repertoires in COVID-19. Sequenced by immunoSEQ multiplex PCR; TCRdb stores in-frame clones only, minus some. The sample yields over 15,000 clones, 70% to 85% seen once. Sequenced: peripheral blood. Receptors were obtained from a human donor in a cohort sampled during active COVID-19.

This chain joins TRBV9 and TRBJ1-1; unclear D gene. This CDR3 comprises 15 residues. Germline loops: CDR1 SGDLS, CDR2 YYNGEE. Trimming cost V 4 bases and J 1 base, with 14 bases left between them. The CDR3 DNA is TGTGCCAGCAGCCCTCGCCCCCTCGGGAACACTGAAGCTTTCTTT. Protein: CASSPRPLGNTEAFF.

This clone was seen once. CDR3: CASSFLSGRGTDTQYF. In DNA form, the CDR3 reads TGTGCCAGCAGTTTCCTCAGCGGGAGGGGGACAGATACGCAGTATTTT. The chain employs TRBV27 and TRBJ2-3, with 10 bases fitting TRBD2. The CDR3 is 16 residues long. V was clipped by 3 bases and J by 3 bases; unmatched bases: 6. CDR1 is MNHEY, CDR2 SMNVEV, per germline (reference sequence).

This clone was detected only a few times. The chain joins TRBV5-1 to TRBJ1-4; D is perhaps TRBD1 (6 bases). The CDR3 has 14 amino acids. Germline CDR1 and CDR2: SGHRS and YFSETQ. The germline V and J ends were trimmed by 5 bases and 2 bases, with 10 bases remaining between them. CDR3 residues: CASRVQGTNEKLFF. CDR3 nucleotides: TGCGCCAGCAGGGTCCAGGGGACTAATGAAAAACTGTTTTTT.

This clone was detected only once. This chain connects TRBV9 to TRBJ2-7; tentatively, D is TRBD1 (5 bases). Germline V gene lookup returns CDR1 SGDLS and CDR2 YYNGEE. Trimming took off 4 bases at V and 2 bases at J, with 22 bases between the two ends. The CDR3 consists of 17 residues. The CDR3 nucleotides are TGTGCCAGCAGCCCGCGAAGTTATACAGGAATCCCCTACGAGCAGTACTTC. This encodes CASSPRSYTGIPYEQYF.

The V and J genes are TRBV29-1 and TRBJ1-2; D remains unclear. Trimming cost V 3 bases and J 3 bases, with 8 bases left between them. The CDR3 sequence is 12 residues long. Germline V gives CDR1 SQVTM, CDR2 ANQGSEA. CDR3 amino acids: CSVEAEDYGYTF. Written as DNA, the CDR3 is TGCAGCGTTGAGGCCGAAGACTATGGCTACACCTTC.

This clone is a singleton in its sample. This chain uses TRBV5-1 with TRBJ1-5; 9 nucleotides agree with TRBD1. The length of the CDR3 is 14 residues. Unmatched junction bases numbered 4, after V lost 4 bases and J lost 5 bases. The V gene's germline CDR1 is SGHRS and CDR2 YFSETQ. The CDR3 sequence: CASSDGTGHQPQHF. The CDR3 DNA reads TGCGCCAGCAGCGACGGGACAGGGCATCAGCCCCAGCATTTT. Using reference TRBV5-1 and TRBJ1-5 for the parts outside the CDR3, the full variable domain is KAGVTQTPRYLIKTRGQQVTLSCSPISGHRSVSWYQQTPGQGLQFLFEYFSETQRNKGNFPGRFSGRQFSNSRSEMNVSTLELGDSALYLCASSDGTGHQPQHFGDGTRLSIL.

This sequence joins TRBV27 and TRBJ1-4; perhaps TRBD1 as D (6 bases). Germline lookup yields CDR1 MNHEY and CDR2 SMNVEV (reference sequence). There are 14 residues in the CDR3. The V and J ends lost 3 bases and 5 bases respectively, with 10 bases between them. The CDR3 loop is CASSLAGANEKLFF. CDR3 nucleotides: TGTGCCAGCAGTTTGGCGGGGGCGAATGAAAAACTGTTTTTT.

This chain joins TRBV6-6 and TRBJ2-1; 8 bases line up with TRBD2. The CDR3 length is 15 residues. Germline V gene lookup returns CDR1 MNHNY and CDR2 SVGAGI (reference sequence). Germline trimming cut 2 bases from V and 8 bases from J; bases unmatched to any gene: 8. CDR3 coding DNA: TGTGCCAGCAGTTACACCGAGATCGGGAGGGATGAGCAGTTCTTC. Its translation: CASSYTEIGRDEQFF.

V usage is TRBV5-5 and J usage is TRBJ1-1; D uncertain. The V gene's germline CDR1 is SGHKS and CDR2 YYEKEE (reference sequence). This CDR3 comprises 14 residues. V dropped 4 bases and J dropped 3 bases, with 13 bases sitting between them. The DNA of the CDR3 is TGTGCCAGCAGCCCCTGGCAGGCAGACACTGAAGCTTTCTTT. Amino acid sequence: CASSPWQADTEAFF.

V usage is TRBV6-2 or TRBV6-3 and J usage is TRBJ2-6; TRBD1 matches 9 bases. The V and J ends lost 5 bases and 1 base, in that order; junction bases with no gene match: 15. CDR3 length: 20 amino acids. Germline V CDR1 and CDR2: MNHEY, SVGEGT. CDR3 nucleotide sequence: TGTGCCAGCAGTACTCCGATAAACCGGGACAGGGAATCTGGGGCCAACGTCCTGACTTTC. Translation gives CASSTPINRDRESGANVLTF.

This clone was seen once. The chain has TRBV24-1 and TRBJ2-2; no definite D call. The CDR3 loop spans 13 amino acids. Trimming shortened V by 6 bases and J by 1 base, and 5 bases separated the two germline ends. Germline V gives CDR1 KGHDR, CDR2 SFDVKD. The CDR3 here is CATSRQNTGELFF. For the CDR3, the DNA is TGTGCCACCAGTCGACAGAACACCGGGGAGCTGTTTTTT.

Only one count was recorded for this clone. The chain recombines TRBV7-8 with TRBJ2-2; 7 nucleotides agree with TRBD1. The CDR3 extends over 15 amino acids. CDR1 SGHVS and CDR2 FQNEAQ come from the germline V gene. The V gene end was trimmed by 0 bases and the J gene end by 7 bases; junction bases not matched to a gene: 5. CDR3: CASSLAQGVGGELFF. The CDR3 DNA reads as TGTGCCAGCAGCTTAGCGCAGGGGGTAGGCGGGGAGCTGTTTTTT.

This chain connects TRBV20-1 to TRBJ1-6; possibly TRBD1 for D (5 bases). Germline V gene lookup returns CDR1 DFQATT and CDR2 SNEGSKA (reference sequence). This CDR3 comprises 17 residues. V lost 3 bases and J 2 bases, leaving 17 bases between the germline ends. This chain's CDR3 is CSASHGGDRTYNSPLHF. CDR3 nucleotides: TGCAGTGCTAGTCACGGAGGGGATCGGACCTATAATTCACCCCTCCACTTT.

The chain combines TRBV7-8 with TRBJ2-3, with a weak D call TRBD2 (6 bases). The V end was cut by 5 bases, the J end by 5 bases, with 8 bases between. CDR3 size: 12 residues. Germline V lookup: CDR1 SGHVS, CDR2 FQNEAQ. CDR3 DNA: TGTGCCAGCAGCATCGGGGGAGATACGCAGTATTTT. Translation: CASSIGGDTQYF.

The rearrangement joins TRBV27 to TRBJ2-7, with D tentatively TRBD1 (6 bases). The CDR3 spans 14 residues. The germline V and J ends were trimmed by 4 bases and 1 base, with 11 bases remaining between them. CDR1 is MNHEY and CDR2 is SMNVEV in the germline V gene (reference sequence). In DNA, the CDR3 is TGTGCCAGCAGTTCATTCCAGGGGTCCTACGAGCAGTACTTC. The encoded protein is CASSSFQGSYEQYF.

This chain links TRBV5-4 with TRBJ1-3; 9 bases are shared with TRBD1. Germline CDR1 is SGHNT and CDR2 is YYREEE (reference sequence). The V segment lost 4 bases and the J segment 2 bases; nucleotides outside the gene matches: 7. CDR3 length equals 16 residues. In DNA form, the CDR3 reads TGTGCCAGCAGCCTTCGGACAGGGGTGACTGGAAACACCATATATTTT. Translating gives CASSLRTGVTGNTIYF.

The chain joins TRBV7-9 to TRBJ2-1; TRBD2 matches at 10 bases. Germline CDR1 SEHNR, CDR2 FQNEAQ (reference sequence). This CDR3 spans 14 amino acids. Trimming at V came to 5 bases and at J to 7 bases, leaving 5 bases not matched to a gene. CDR3 DNA: TGTGCCAGCAGCCTACTAGCGGGGTCTAATGAGCAGTTCTTC. The encoded protein is CASSLLAGSNEQFF.

The chain combines TRBV5-6 with TRBJ1-3; 10 nucleotides match TRBD1. Trimming at V came to 4 bases and at J to 0 bases, leaving 4 bases not matched to a gene. The CDR3 covers 16 residues. Germline V CDR1 and CDR2: SGHDT, YYEEEE. In DNA form, the CDR3 reads TGTGCCAGCAGCGAGACAGGGGGCCGCTCTGGAAACACCATATATTTT. Its translation: CASSETGGRSGNTIYF.

The chain links TRBV6-4 to TRBJ2-1, with D possibly matching TRBD2 (6 bases). V shed 6 bases and J shed 2 bases, with 17 bases lying between them. Per germline, CDR1 MRHNA and CDR2 SNTAGT. This CDR3 spans 16 amino acids. CDR3 loop: CASSLKLATTYNEQFF. For the CDR3, the DNA is TGTGCCAGCAGCCTTAAACTAGCCACGACCTACAATGAGCAGTTCTTC.

The chain joins TRBV7-2 to TRBJ2-7; D gene unclear. V lost 3 bases to trimming and J lost 3 bases, with 15 bases between them. From germline, CDR1 is SGHTA and CDR2 FQGNSA. The CDR3 consists of 15 residues. The CDR3 sequence is CASSFFSSPIYEQYF. The CDR3 DNA follows: TGTGCCAGCAGCTTTTTCTCAAGCCCGATCTACGAGCAGTACTTC.

The chain recombines TRBV4-2 with TRBJ2-3, with D possibly matching TRBD1 (6 bases). Germline V gene sequence: CDR1 LGHNA, CDR2 YNFKEQ. Trimming stripped 1 base from V and 2 bases from J, with 16 bases between. This CDR3 region has 17 residues. DNA of the CDR3: TGTGCCAGCAGCCAAGGGCAGACAGGTCCCCTCACAGATACGCAGTATTTT. Translated, it gives CASSQGQTGPLTDTQYF.

V usage is TRBV19 and J usage is TRBJ2-3, with D possibly being TRBD2 (6 bases). Trimming removed 4 bases at V and 5 bases at J, with 13 bases between. CDR3 length: 14 residues. The germline gives CDR1 LNHDA, CDR2 SQIVND (reference sequence). DNA of the CDR3: TGTGCCAGTAGTAAGGGCAGGGAGGTAGATACGCAGTATTTT. This codes for CASSKGREVDTQYF. The entire variable domain, with the rest obtained from reference TRBV19 and TRBJ2-3, is as follows: DGGITQSPKYLFRKEGQNVTLSCEQNLNHDAMYWYRQDPGQGLRLIYYSQIVNDFQKGDIAEGYSVSREKKESFPLTVTSAQKNPTAFYLCASSKGREVDTQYFGPGTRLTVL.

The table lists this clone with a few counts. The chain couples TRBV6-5 to TRBJ2-6, with D unresolved. Trimming took off 5 bases at V and 2 bases at J, with 10 bases between the two ends. The germline V gene has CDR1 MNHEY and CDR2 SVGAGI. The CDR3 extends over 15 amino acids. CDR3 sequence (DNA): TGTGCCAGCAGTCCACAAGATACTGGGGCCAACGTCCTGACTTTC. Its translation: CASSPQDTGANVLTF.